This T cell receptor (beta chain) originates from a study of blood T cells in healthy people across ages. General study points: The unknown donor CMV status may have confounded expanded clonotype changes.

Trimming left V 4 bases short and J 3 bases short, with 11 bases between. CDR3 length: 13 residues. Germline CDR1 is SGHTS and CDR2 is YDEGEE. A second roughly 7 to 11 cycle PCR used barcoded and J-beta primers. MiXCR, applied by TCRdb to the 5' RACE reads, yields one record per CDR3 protein. The sample holds about 500,000 distinct CDR3 sequences, approximately 25% seen once. This clonotype was seen ten or more times. Its specificity is not known. These data were also reused for a study on T cells of mothers and their children.

The source of this sequence is a boy aged 10-17 years in good health. The sample comprised blood. The rearrangement uses TRBV5-8 and TRBJ2-7; D possibly corresponds to TRBD2 (6 bases). In DNA, the CDR3 is TGTGCCAGCAGCCGCGGGATCCTCTACGAGCAGTACTTC. It translates to CASSRGILYEQYF.